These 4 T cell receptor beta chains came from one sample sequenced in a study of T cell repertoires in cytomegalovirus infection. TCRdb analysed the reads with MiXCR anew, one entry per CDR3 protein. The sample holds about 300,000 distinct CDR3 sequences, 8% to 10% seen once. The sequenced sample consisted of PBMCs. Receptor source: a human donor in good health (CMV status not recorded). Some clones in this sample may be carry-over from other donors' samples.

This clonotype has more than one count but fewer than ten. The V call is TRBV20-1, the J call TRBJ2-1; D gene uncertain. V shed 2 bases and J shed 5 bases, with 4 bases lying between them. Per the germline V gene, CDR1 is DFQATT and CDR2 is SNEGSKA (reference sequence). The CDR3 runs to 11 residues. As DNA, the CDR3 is TGCAGTGCTAGACGGAACAATGAGCAGTTCTTC. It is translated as CSARRNNEQFF.

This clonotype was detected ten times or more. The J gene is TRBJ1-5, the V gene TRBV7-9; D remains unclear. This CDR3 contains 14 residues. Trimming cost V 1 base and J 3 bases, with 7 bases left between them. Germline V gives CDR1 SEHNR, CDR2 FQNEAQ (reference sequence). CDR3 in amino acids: CASSLVSDNQPQHF. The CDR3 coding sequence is TGTGCCAGCAGCTTAGTGTCGGACAATCAGCCCCAGCATTTT. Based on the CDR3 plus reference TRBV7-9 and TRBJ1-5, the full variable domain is DTGVSQNPRHKITKRGQNVTFRCDPISEHNRLYWYRQTLGQGPEFLTYFQNEAQLEKSRLLSDRFSAERPKGSFSTLEIQRTEQGDSAMYLCASSLVSDNQPQHFGDGTRLSIL.

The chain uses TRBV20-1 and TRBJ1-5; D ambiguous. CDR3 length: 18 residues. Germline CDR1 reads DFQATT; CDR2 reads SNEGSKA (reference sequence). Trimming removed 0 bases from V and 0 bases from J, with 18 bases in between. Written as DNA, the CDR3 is TGCAGTGCTAGAGATTCCGGACCAAATCTTTATAGCAATCAGCCCCAGCATTTT. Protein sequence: CSARDSGPNLYSNQPQHF.

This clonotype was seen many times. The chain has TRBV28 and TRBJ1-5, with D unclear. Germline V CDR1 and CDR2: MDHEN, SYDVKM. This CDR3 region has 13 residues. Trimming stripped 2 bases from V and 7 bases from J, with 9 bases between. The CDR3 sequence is CASSLDKRQPQHF. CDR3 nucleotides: TGTGCCAGCAGTTTAGATAAAAGGCAGCCCCAGCATTTT.